Below, 26 T cell receptor beta chains from the same sample are listed, as sequenced in a study of T cell clonality in common variable immunodeficiency. Measured with immunoSEQ multiplex PCR; TCRdb has only the in-frame clones, and not every one. The sample yields 45,000 to 55,000 clones, without any singletons. Sequenced material: peripheral blood mononuclear cells. These receptors originate from a person between 18 and 75 years old in good health.

This clone was picked up many times. CDR3 DNA, as far as it was read: TGCGCCAGCAGCCCAGGGAGGACTGAA. Protein: CASSPGRTE. The full CDR3 is CASSPGRTEAFF. This chain uses TRBV5-1 with TRBJ1-1; tentatively, D is TRBD1 (5 bases). The observed sequence ends 3 residues before the CDR3 terminus, with the missing tail filled in from the germline J gene. The CDR3 sequence is 12 residues long. V was pared by 4 bases and J by 5 bases, with 9 bases between. Germline V lookup: CDR1 SGHRS, CDR2 YFSETQ. The full variable domain, completed using reference TRBV5-1 and TRBJ1-1, is KAGVTQTPRYLIKTRGQQVTLSCSPISGHRSVSWYQQTPGQGLQFLFEYFSETQRNKGNFPGRFSGRQFSNSRSEMNVSTLELGDSALYLCASSPGRTEAFFGQGTRLTVV.

The sample holds many counts of this clone. The CDR3 end is not reached by the read, which stops 3 residues before it; the germline J gene fills it in. This chain joins TRBV6-2 or TRBV6-3 and TRBJ2-1, with 7 bases identical to TRBD2. Germline loops: CDR1 MNHEY, CDR2 SVGEGT. V trimming: 4 bases; J trimming: 3 bases; junction bases outside the gene matches: 9. The length of the CDR3 is 16 residues. The CDR3 is CASSSPLAANYNEQFF. The CDR3 DNA, read in part, is TGTGCCAGCAGTTCCCCCCTAGCGGCGAACTACAATGAG.

This clone showed up many times. Read coverage stops 3 residues before the CDR3 terminus; the germline J gene supplies the remainder. This sequence joins TRBV20-1 and TRBJ2-7; 7 bases agree with TRBD2. Germline V lookup: CDR1 DFQATT, CDR2 SNEGSKA (reference sequence). There are 9 residues in the CDR3. The CDR3 is CSAGVEQYF. The sequenced CDR3 bases are TGCAGCGCGGGAGTCGAG.

This clone has at least ten counts. From the germline J gene comes the end of the CDR3, since the read stops 3 residues before it. This sequence joins TRBV4-1 and TRBJ1-1; D gene unclear. Per germline, CDR1 MGHRA and CDR2 YSYEKL. This CDR3 region has 13 residues. CDR3 sequence reads: CASSQVAGTEAFF. CDR3 bases read: TGCGCCAGCAGCCAAGTTGCAGGCACGGAA.

The table lists this clone with many counts. The CDR3 sequence: CASSFVGGDTGELFF. CDR3 DNA, as far as it was read: TGTGCCAGCAGTTTCGTAGGGGGGGACACCGGGGAG. The chain couples TRBV6-2 or TRBV6-3 to TRBJ2-2; possible D gene TRBD2, 7 bases. The sequenced fragment ends 3 residues before the CDR3 boundary, so the rest is inferred from the germline J gene. Germline V gene lookup returns CDR1 MNHEY and CDR2 SVGEGT. Trimming removed 4 bases from V and 3 bases from J, with 12 bases in between. This CDR3 comprises 15 residues.

Partial CDR3 DNA: TGTGCCAGCTCACCGTCGACAGGAAATGGC. Protein sequence: CASSPSTGNG. In full, the CDR3 reads CASSPSTGNGYTF. This chain connects TRBV18 to TRBJ1-2; D is perhaps TRBD1 (6 bases). The CDR3 end falls 3 residues outside the read, so it is completed with the germline J gene. The germline CDR1 and CDR2 sequences are KGHSH and LQKENI. The CDR3 is 13 amino acids. Trimming stripped 3 bases from V and 6 bases from J, with 11 bases between.

This clone was seen ten or more times. Read coverage stops 3 residues before the CDR3 terminus; the germline J gene supplies the remainder. The chain links TRBV5-1 to TRBJ2-7, with D unclear. Between the trimmed V and J ends, which lost 4 bases and 3 bases, there was a span of 17 bases. The CDR3 runs to 15 residues. Per the germline V gene, CDR1 is SGHRS and CDR2 is YFSETQ. The CDR3 here is CASSLGPAEHYEQYF. The covered CDR3 bases are TGCGCCAGCAGCCTCGGCCCCGCGGAGCACTACGAG.

This clone appeared many times. Read data end 3 residues before the CDR3 end; the end is taken from the germline J gene. This chain uses TRBV20-1 with TRBJ1-6, with a tentative D call TRBD1 (6 bases). The CDR3 covers 14 residues. V gave up 3 bases and J gave up 6 bases, with 12 bases separating them. Per germline, CDR1 DFQATT and CDR2 SNEGSKA (reference sequence). CDR3 sequence reads: CSARDSRGNSPLHF. The covered CDR3 bases are TGCAGTGCTAGGGATTCCAGGGGTAATTCACCC.

The table lists this clone with many counts. From the germline J gene comes the end of the CDR3, since the read stops 3 residues before it. The rearrangement joins TRBV2 to TRBJ1-4; D possibly corresponds to TRBD1 (5 bases). Germline loops: CDR1 SNHLY, CDR2 FYNNEI. The CDR3 is 13 residues long. With 6 bases removed from V and 7 bases from J, the gap between germline ends came to 12 bases. The covered CDR3 bases are TGTGCCAGCAGCCGGACACGCGGTGAAAAA. This gives the protein CASSRTRGEK. The whole CDR3 protein reads CASSRTRGEKLFF.

There are many counts of this clone. CDR3 region: CASSNGQLNSPLHF. The sequenced CDR3 bases are TGTGCCAGCAGTAATGGACAGCTAAATTCACCC. The V gene is TRBV2, the J gene TRBJ1-6; maybe TRBD1 (6 bases). Read sequence stops 3 residues before the CDR3 end, and the germline J gene provides the missing end. V lost 5 bases, J lost 7 bases, and 12 bases lay in between. The CDR3 contains 14 residues. CDR1 SNHLY and CDR2 FYNNEI come from the germline V gene.

This clone was counted at least ten times. The read terminates 3 residues ahead of where the CDR3 ends, so the germline J gene completes it. The V call is TRBV7-9, the J call TRBJ1-4; the D gene is possibly TRBD1 (5 bases). Trimming stripped 5 bases from V and 4 bases from J, with 14 bases between. The CDR3 consists of 15 residues. Germline CDR1 SEHNR, CDR2 FQNEAQ (reference sequence). The CDR3 bases that were read are TGTGCCAGCAGCAAAGCGGGACCAATTAATGAAAAA. Amino acids: CASSKAGPINEK. In full, the CDR3 reads CASSKAGPINEKLFF.

This clone was counted at least ten times. The read finishes 3 residues shy of the CDR3 end, and the germline J gene is used to complete it. J is TRBJ2-1 and V is TRBV5-4; the D is unclear. Germline loops: CDR1 SGHNT, CDR2 YYREEE (reference sequence). Trimming removed 2 bases from V and 7 bases from J, with 4 bases in between. This CDR3 is 11 amino acids long. CDR3 DNA (partial): TGTGCCAGCAGCTTTAGTAATGAG. This codes for CASSFSNE. The complete CDR3 protein is CASSFSNEQFF.

The CDR3 bases that were read are TGCAGTGCTAGAGATGATAGCGGGAGATGGGCTTACAATGAG. This translates into CSARDDSGRWAYNE. The entire CDR3 protein reads CSARDDSGRWAYNEQFF. The chain couples TRBV20-1 to TRBJ2-1, with 9 bases that match TRBD2. The missing CDR3 end, 3 residues past where the read stops, is filled in from the germline J gene. Germline lookup yields CDR1 DFQATT and CDR2 SNEGSKA (reference sequence). J was trimmed by 4 bases and V by 0 bases; bases with no gene match: 10. The CDR3 sequence is 17 residues long.

Comment on this clone: The observed sequence ends 3 residues before the CDR3 terminus, with the missing tail filled in from the germline J gene. The chain carries TRBV2 and TRBJ1-6; a weak D match, TRBD1 (6 bases). V gave up 4 bases and J gave up 3 bases, with 10 bases separating them. Germline values: CDR1 SNHLY, CDR2 FYNNEI. The CDR3 spans 15 residues. CDR3 DNA, as far as it was read: TGTGCCAGCAGTGGAATGGACAGCTATAATTCACCC. Its protein is CASSGMDSYNSP. The CDR3 as a whole reads CASSGMDSYNSPLHF.

This clone appeared many times. The read finishes 3 residues shy of the CDR3 end, and the germline J gene is used to complete it. The chain recombines TRBV7-2 with TRBJ2-7, with 10 bases that match TRBD2. With V trimmed by 0 bases and J by 0 bases, 8 bases remained unmatched. The CDR3 is made up of 18 amino acids. Germline lookup yields CDR1 SGHTA and CDR2 FQGNSA. This chain's CDR3 is CASSLAYGTSDISYEQYF. The sequenced CDR3 bases are TGTGCCAGCAGCTTAGCGTACGGGACTAGCGACATCTCCTACGAG.

This clone came up many times. The read comes to an end 3 residues before the CDR3 does, leaving the germline J gene to fill in the end. The genes are TRBV19 and TRBJ2-4; a weak D match, TRBD2 (6 bases). The CDR3 length is 15 residues. Deletions cut 2 bases from V and 0 bases from J, with 8 bases between. Germline loops: CDR1 LNHDA, CDR2 SQIVND (reference sequence). The sequenced CDR3 bases are TGTGCCAGTAGTATACCGGGACTAGCCAAAAACATT. This gives the protein CASSIPGLAKNI. The entire CDR3 protein is CASSIPGLAKNIQYF.

This clone was counted at least ten times. The read terminates 3 residues ahead of where the CDR3 ends, so the germline J gene completes it. The V and J genes are TRBV20-1 and TRBJ2-7; 7 bases are shared with TRBD1. V lost 7 bases, J lost 5 bases, and 5 bases stayed unmatched. The CDR3 is 11 amino acids. Germline V gene data show CDR1 as DFQATT and CDR2 as SNEGSKA (reference sequence). The CDR3 protein is CSVHRGHEQYF. Incomplete CDR3 DNA: TGCAGTGTCCACAGGGGTCACGAG.

This clone appeared a few times. The missing CDR3 end, 3 residues past where the read stops, is filled in from the germline J gene. V and J are TRBV2 and TRBJ2-7, with 8 bases fitting TRBD2. The ends lost 10 bases at V and 1 base at J; junction bases unmatched: 3. Germline V gene sequence: CDR1 SNHLY, CDR2 FYNNEI. CDR3 length equals 12 residues. The CDR3 loop is CATLAGSYEQYF. The CDR3 bases that were read are TGTGCCACGTTAGCGGGGTCCTACGAG. Based on the CDR3 plus reference TRBV2 and TRBJ2-7, the full variable domain is EPEVTQTPSHQVTQMGQEVILRCVPISNHLYFYWYRQILGQKVEFLVSFYNNEISEKSEIFDDQFSVERPDGSNFTLKIRSTKLEDSAMYFCATLAGSYEQYFGPGTRLTVT.

This clone was seen many times. The CDR3 spells CASSQPTSGNYNEQFF. The CDR3 bases that were read are TGCGCCAGCAGCCAACCAACTAGCGGGAATTACAATGAG. V is TRBV4-1 and J is TRBJ2-1, with 10 bases that match TRBD2. The CDR3 goes on 3 residues after the read ends, and that part is filled in from the germline J gene. The CDR3 has 16 residues. Germline loops: CDR1 MGHRA, CDR2 YSYEKL. Unmatched junction bases numbered 5, after V lost 2 bases and J lost 4 bases.

This clone was seen ten or more times. With the read ending 3 residues before the CDR3 end, the germline J gene is used to fill in that end. V usage is TRBV11-2 and J usage is TRBJ2-5; D gene unclear. Trimming pared 1 base from V and 1 base from J, leaving 4 bases between. The CDR3 consists of 13 residues. Germline CDR1 is SGHAT and CDR2 is FQNNGV. CDR3 amino acids: CASSLGSQETQYF. Incomplete CDR3 DNA: TGTGCCAGCAGCTTAGGTAGCCAAGAGACC.

This clone was seen at least ten times. The read finishes 3 residues shy of the CDR3 end, and the germline J gene is used to complete it. The V gene is TRBV19, the J gene TRBJ2-3; 7 bases fit TRBD2. Germline CDR1 LNHDA, CDR2 SQIVND (reference sequence). With V trimmed by 2 bases and J by 1 base, 6 bases remained unmatched. The CDR3 length is 16 residues. The CDR3 reads CASSISSGAGTDTQYF. The CDR3 bases that were read are TGTGCCAGTAGTATATCTAGCGGAGCCGGCACAGATACG.

In its sample, this clone was seen many times. The read falls 3 residues short of the CDR3 end, and the missing part is taken from the germline J gene. J is TRBJ1-2 and V is TRBV13; D is ambiguous. Trimming left V 0 bases short and J 1 base short, with 21 bases between. Germline CDR1 PRHDT, CDR2 FYEKMQ (reference sequence). The length of the CDR3 is 19 residues. This CDR3 reads CASSLGYRAAKGLNYGYTF. CDR3 DNA (partial): TGTGCCAGCAGCTTAGGTTATCGGGCAGCCAAAGGACTTAACTATGGC.

This clone was counted ten times or more. The read is 3 residues too short to cover the CDR3 end, so that end is filled in from the germline J gene. The chain employs TRBV28 and TRBJ1-5; D is undetermined. The CDR3 covers 15 residues. CDR1 and CDR2 from the germline V gene are MDHEN and SYDVKM. The CDR3 spells CASSLVVQLKGPQHF. CDR3 DNA (partial): TGTGCCAGCAGTTTAGTTGTACAGCTTAAAGGTCCC.

This clone has ten or more counts. The observed sequence ends 3 residues before the CDR3 terminus, with the missing tail filled in from the germline J gene. V and J are TRBV6-1 and TRBJ2-3; TRBD2 agrees at 9 bases. Germline V gene data show CDR1 as MNHNS and CDR2 as SASEGT. V was clipped by 4 bases and J by 3 bases; unmatched bases: 5. This CDR3 is 15 amino acids long. The DNA read from the CDR3 is TGTGCCAGCAGTGTTAGCGGGAGTAAAACAGATACG. Amino acid sequence: CASSVSGSKTDT. The complete CDR3 protein is CASSVSGSKTDTQYF.

This clone was counted at least ten times. The read terminates 3 residues before the CDR3 end, so the remaining end is supplied by the germline J gene. The rearrangement joins TRBV19 to TRBJ1-1; D may be TRBD1 (6 bases). With 7 bases removed from V and 0 bases from J, the gap between germline ends came to 12 bases. CDR3 length: 14 residues. The germline V gene has CDR1 LNHDA and CDR2 SQIVND (reference sequence). The CDR3 reads CASTPGTLNTEAFF. The part of the CDR3 DNA that was read is TGTGCCAGTACCCCCGGGACACTGAACACTGAA.

This clone has just a few counts. The observed sequence ends 3 residues before the CDR3 terminus, with the missing tail filled in from the germline J gene. J is TRBJ1-1 and V is TRBV5-6; D is unresolved. The CDR3 contains 13 residues. Trimming took off 4 bases at V and 1 base at J, with 8 bases between the two ends. The V gene's germline CDR1 is SGHDT and CDR2 YYEEEE. This CDR3 is CASSITENTEAFF. CDR3 DNA, as far as it was read: TGTGCCAGCAGCATCACAGAGAACACTGAA.